The rows below give T cell receptor beta chains drawn from one sample of a study of cytomegalovirus exposure and HLA in healthy donors. Sequencing was performed with immunoSEQ multiplex PCR; in TCRdb, only in-frame clones are kept and a portion is missing. The sample yields roughly 130,000 clones, more than 60% seen once. The source material was PBMCs. The source is a man aged 18-30 years in good health and CMV-seronegative. Each CDR3 is given with its conserved first and last residue. A D gene is named only where the DNA matches it firmly. Size tells how often a clone was seen (once, few, many) or the class of an expanded clone, and some rows leave it out.

J gene: TRBJ2-3; V gene: TRBV5-6; D gene: TRBD2; clone size: NA; CDR3 DNA: TGTGCCAGCAGTCGGGGGGTCAGGTCTAGCACAGATACGCAGTATTTT; CDR3 protein: CASSRGVRSSTDTQYF
J gene: TRBJ2-7; V gene: TRBV4-2; D gene: NA; clone size: NA; CDR3 DNA: TGTGCCAGCAGCCAATCCGGGGGAGCCGGGTCAGTTATTTCCTACGAGCAGTACTTC; CDR3 protein: CASSQSGGAGSVISYEQYF
J gene: TRBJ1-1; V gene: TRBV27; D gene: TRBD1; clone size: NA; CDR3 DNA: TGTGCCAGCTGGACAGGCCTTGCGTCGGACACTGAAGCTTTCTTT; CDR3 protein: CASWTGLASDTEAFF
J gene: TRBJ2-1; V gene: TRBV5-1; D gene: NA; clone size: NA; CDR3 DNA: TGCGCCAGCAGCTTGGCCGGGTTTAGGGAGCAGTTCTTC; CDR3 protein: CASSLAGFREQFF
J gene: TRBJ2-5; V gene: TRBV4-2; D gene: TRBD2; clone size: NA; CDR3 DNA: TGTGCCAGCAGCCAAGATTCAACGGGAGGAGAGACCCAGTACTTC; CDR3 protein: CASSQDSTGGETQYF
J gene: TRBJ2-7; V gene: TRBV25-1; D gene: NA; clone size: NA; CDR3 DNA: TGTGCCAGCACCCAGTTCTCCGAGCAGTACTTC; CDR3 protein: CASTQFSEQYF
J gene: TRBJ2-7; V gene: TRBV25-1; D gene: NA; clone size: NA; CDR3 DNA: TGTGCCAGCAGTGAAGGCCGAGGCACAGGATACTACGAGCAGTACTTC; CDR3 protein: CASSEGRGTGYYEQYF
J gene: TRBJ1-1; V gene: TRBV27; D gene: NA; clone size: NA; CDR3 DNA: TGTGCCAGCAGTTGGGGGGGAGGGACTGAAGCTTTCTTT; CDR3 protein: CASSWGGGTEAFF
J gene: TRBJ1-2; V gene: TRBV10-3; D gene: TRBD1; clone size: NA; CDR3 DNA: TGTGCCATCCTCGGACCGGACAGGAGGGACTATGGCTACACCTTC; CDR3 protein: CAILGPDRRDYGYTF
J gene: TRBJ1-1; V gene: TRBV7-6; D gene: TRBD1; clone size: NA; CDR3 DNA: TGTGCCAGCAGCCCCAGACAGGGGGCTATGAACACTGAAGCTTTCTTT; CDR3 protein: CASSPRQGAMNTEAFF
J gene: TRBJ2-1; V gene: TRBV4-2; D gene: NA; clone size: NA; CDR3 DNA: TGTGCCAGCAGCCAAGGGCAGGGGACCTACAATGAGCAGTTCTTC; CDR3 protein: CASSQGQGTYNEQFF
J gene: TRBJ2-3; V gene: TRBV20-1; D gene: NA; clone size: NA; CDR3 DNA: TGCAGGCGGGATCGGTTGGATACGCAGTATTTT; CDR3 protein: CRRDRLDTQYF
J gene: TRBJ2-7; V gene: TRBV27; D gene: TRBD1; clone size: NA; CDR3 DNA: TGTGCCAGCAAAGCCAGGGGGCTATACGAGCAGTACTTC; CDR3 protein: CASKARGLYEQYF
J gene: TRBJ2-2; V gene: TRBV5-1; D gene: NA; clone size: NA; CDR3 DNA: TGCGCCAGCAGCTTGGGGGCTAGCCCCGGGGAGCTGTTTTTT; CDR3 protein: CASSLGASPGELFF
J gene: TRBJ1-1; V gene: TRBV5-1; D gene: TRBD1; clone size: NA; CDR3 DNA: TGCGCCAGCAGCTTGGGGACAGGTCAATGGGGCACTGAAGCTTTCTTT; CDR3 protein: CASSLGTGQWGTEAFF
J gene: TRBJ1-2; V gene: TRBV27; D gene: NA; clone size: NA; CDR3 DNA: TGTGCCAGCAGTTTAGCCGGGGTCCAGGGGAGCTACACCTTC; CDR3 protein: CASSLAGVQGSYTF
J gene: TRBJ1-2; V gene: TRBV27; D gene: TRBD1; clone size: NA; CDR3 DNA: TGTGCCAGCAGGACCCAGGGGGCCAACTATGGCTACACCTTC; CDR3 protein: CASRTQGANYGYTF
J gene: TRBJ2-2; V gene: TRBV7-6; D gene: NA; clone size: once; CDR3 DNA: TGTGCCAGCAGCCCTGAGAGAGGGGAGCTGTTTTTT; CDR3 protein: CASSPERGELFF
J gene: TRBJ2-1; V gene: TRBV5-4; D gene: TRBD2; clone size: NA; CDR3 DNA: TGTGCCAGCAGCTTGGCGGGAGGTCCGCAGTTCTTC; CDR3 protein: CASSLAGGPQFF
J gene: TRBJ1-5; V gene: TRBV19; D gene: NA; clone size: NA; CDR3 DNA: TGTGCCAGTAGTATACAATCGGGTCAGAATCAGCCCCAGCATTTT; CDR3 protein: CASSIQSGQNQPQHF
J gene: TRBJ2-3; V gene: TRBV19; D gene: TRBD2; clone size: NA; CDR3 DNA: TGTGCCAGTAGTATATCTGTGGAGGGATGGCGGGATAGCGGGACAGATACGCAGTATTTT; CDR3 protein: CASSISVEGWRDSGTDTQYF
J gene: TRBJ1-1; V gene: TRBV9; D gene: NA; clone size: few; CDR3 DNA: TGTGCCAGCAGCGTCCGGGACTCCCTGGGGGACACTGAAGCTTTCTTT; CDR3 protein: CASSVRDSLGDTEAFF
J gene: TRBJ2-1; V gene: TRBV5-1; D gene: TRBD2; clone size: once; CDR3 DNA: TGCGCCAGCAGCTTGGCTAGCGGCGGCTACAATGAGCAGTTCTTC; CDR3 protein: CASSLASGGYNEQFF
J gene: TRBJ2-1; V gene: TRBV30; D gene: NA; clone size: few; CDR3 DNA: TGTGCCTGGAGTGAGGGGTTCGAGCAGTTCTTC; CDR3 protein: CAWSEGFEQFF
J gene: TRBJ2-3; V gene: TRBV5-1; D gene: NA; clone size: NA; CDR3 DNA: TGCGCCAGCAGCACCGGGGACACCACAGATACGCAGTATTTT; CDR3 protein: CASSTGDTTDTQYF
J gene: TRBJ1-3; V gene: TRBV25-1; D gene: NA; clone size: once; CDR3 DNA: TGTGCCAGCAGTGAATTGAGGCCCTTTGGAGGAAACACCATATATTTT; CDR3 protein: CASSELRPFGGNTIYF
J gene: TRBJ2-7; V gene: TRBV5-5; D gene: NA; clone size: NA; CDR3 DNA: TGTGCCAGCAGCTGGGGACTGGGAACTTACGAGCAGTACTTC; CDR3 protein: CASSWGLGTYEQYF
J gene: TRBJ2-5; V gene: TRBV6-1; D gene: TRBD1; clone size: NA; CDR3 DNA: TGTGCCAGCAGTATTACCGGACAGGGCGGAGAGACCCAGTACTTC; CDR3 protein: CASSITGQGGETQYF
J gene: TRBJ1-4; V gene: TRBV28; D gene: TRBD1; clone size: NA; CDR3 DNA: TGTGCCAGCAGTTTATATGTGGGGACAGGGGGCTCTAATGAAAAACTGTTTTTT; CDR3 protein: CASSLYVGTGGSNEKLFF
J gene: TRBJ1-1; V gene: TRBV7-3; D gene: TRBD1; clone size: NA; CDR3 DNA: TGTGCCAGCAGCCCCTGGACAGGGATAGAATCTGAAGCTTTCTTT; CDR3 protein: CASSPWTGIESEAFF
J gene: TRBJ2-7; V gene: TRBV7-7; D gene: NA; clone size: NA; CDR3 DNA: TGTGCCAGCAGCTCAGGGGAAGTCTCCTACGAGCAGTACTTC; CDR3 protein: CASSSGEVSYEQYF
J gene: TRBJ2-3; V gene: TRBV28; D gene: NA; clone size: NA; CDR3 DNA: TGTGCCAGCAGTTTCCTCCGCGGGACAGATACGCAGTATTTT; CDR3 protein: CASSFLRGTDTQYF
J gene: TRBJ2-7; V gene: TRBV2; D gene: NA; clone size: NA; CDR3 DNA: TGTGCCAGCAGTGAATTATCGGTCGGACGAGCGGGCCACTTC; CDR3 protein: CASSELSVGRAGHF
J gene: TRBJ1-2; V gene: TRBV10-3; D gene: TRBD1; clone size: NA; CDR3 DNA: TGTGCCATCCGCTCCTGGACAGGGGGCTTGGATGGCTACACCTTC; CDR3 protein: CAIRSWTGGLDGYTF
J gene: TRBJ1-2; V gene: TRBV10-3; D gene: TRBD1; clone size: NA; CDR3 DNA: TGTGCCATCAGTGTCGCCCCGGGACAGAACTATGGCTACACCTTC; CDR3 protein: CAISVAPGQNYGYTF
J gene: TRBJ2-5; V gene: TRBV28; D gene: NA; clone size: NA; CDR3 DNA: TGTGCCAGCAGGCGCCGGGGTGTCTCTCAAGAGACCCAGTACTTC; CDR3 protein: CASRRRGVSQETQYF
J gene: TRBJ1-2; V gene: TRBV28; D gene: TRBD1; clone size: NA; CDR3 DNA: TGTGCCAGCAGTTTAGGACAGGGGGCTGGGGGCTACACCTTC; CDR3 protein: CASSLGQGAGGYTF
J gene: TRBJ2-1; V gene: TRBV28; D gene: TRBD1; clone size: NA; CDR3 DNA: TGTGCCAGCAGTTTGGGATCGGGACAGGGTTTCTACAATGAGCAGTTCTTC; CDR3 protein: CASSLGSGQGFYNEQFF
J gene: TRBJ2-2; V gene: TRBV13; D gene: NA; clone size: NA; CDR3 DNA: TGTGCCAGCAGCCTGACTCCTAACACCGGGGAGCTGTTTTTT; CDR3 protein: CASSLTPNTGELFF
J gene: TRBJ2-2; V gene: TRBV5-1; D gene: NA; clone size: NA; CDR3 DNA: TGCGCCAGCAGCCCTCCCTCCACCGGGGAGCTGTTTTTT; CDR3 protein: CASSPPSTGELFF